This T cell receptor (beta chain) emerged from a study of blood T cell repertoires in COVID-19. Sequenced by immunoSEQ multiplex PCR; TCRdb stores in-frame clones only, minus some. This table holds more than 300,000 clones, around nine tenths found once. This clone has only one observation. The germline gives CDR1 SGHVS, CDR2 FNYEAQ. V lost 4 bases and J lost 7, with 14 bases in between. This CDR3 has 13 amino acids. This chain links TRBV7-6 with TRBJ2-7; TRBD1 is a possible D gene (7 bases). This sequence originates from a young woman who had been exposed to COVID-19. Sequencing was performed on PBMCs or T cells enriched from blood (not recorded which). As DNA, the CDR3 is TGTGCCAGCAGCTCGCAACAGGGGAGGGAGCAGTACTTC. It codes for CASSSQQGREQYF.